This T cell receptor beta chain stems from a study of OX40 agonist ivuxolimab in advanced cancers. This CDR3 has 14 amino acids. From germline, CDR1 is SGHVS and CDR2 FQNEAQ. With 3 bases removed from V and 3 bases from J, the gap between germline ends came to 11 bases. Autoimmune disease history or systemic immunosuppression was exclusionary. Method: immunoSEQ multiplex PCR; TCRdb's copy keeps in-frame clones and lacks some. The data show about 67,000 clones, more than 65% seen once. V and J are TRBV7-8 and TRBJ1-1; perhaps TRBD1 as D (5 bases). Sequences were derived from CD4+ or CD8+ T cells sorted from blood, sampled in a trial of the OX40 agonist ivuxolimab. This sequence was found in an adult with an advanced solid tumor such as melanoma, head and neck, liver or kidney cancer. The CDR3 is CASSFQGLDTEAFF. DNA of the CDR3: TGTGCCAGCAGCTTTCAGGGACTTGACACTGAAGCTTTCTTT.